This TCR beta chain appears in the sequencing data of a study of beta chain features in type 1 diabetes. Study details: Healthy donors resembled patients in age, gender and cell yields.

A note on this clone: No antigen is known for it.

Study observations and caveats: It was not settled here whether HLA type affects TCRB rearrangement. All four CD4+ subsets from Type 1 diabetes patients carried moderately but significantly shorter TCRB CDR3s.

Expressed TCRB transcripts got sequenced, as all isolated RNA was reverse transcribed. Naive, central memory and regulatory T cell samples averaged roughly 3.6 million immunoSEQ reads each. Generated by immunoSEQ multiplex PCR, the TCRdb table keeps only in-frame clones and is missing some. The repertoire holds under 150,000 clones, 9% seen once, with approximately 0.7% in the top ten. Trimming removed 4 bases from V and 3 bases from J, with 7 bases in between. The CDR3 contains 12 residues. Germline-derived CDR1 and CDR2 are SGHTA and FQGNSA. V usage is TRBV7-2 and J usage is TRBJ2-7; D perhaps matches TRBD1 (5 bases). Sequencing was done on a sample of central memory CD4+ T cells from blood. The sequence was obtained from a man younger than 40 with type 1 diabetes. The CDR3 DNA reads as TGTGCCAGCAGCTCAGGGCGCTACGAGCAGTACTTC. This codes for CASSSGRYEQYF.